This is a list of T cell receptor beta chains from one sample in a study of human thymus T cells. Sequencing was performed with immunoSEQ multiplex PCR; in TCRdb, only in-frame clones are kept and a portion is missing. Of more than 45,000 clones listed, 85% to 95% are singletons. The sample taken for sequencing was blood. The receptors come from a boy under two years old with a congenital heart defect but otherwise immunologically healthy. The CDR3 runs from the conserved cysteine through the conserved F or W. D genes are given only for firm matches. Clone size is stated in some rows and not others, as once, few, many or a class when expanded.

v_gene: TRBV5-1; len: 16; abundance: NA; j_gene: TRBJ2-2; d_gene: NA; CDR3aa: CASSLNVVVGTGELFF; CDR3nt: TGCGCCAGCAGCTTGAATGTAGTAGTAGGCACCGGGGAGCTGTTTTTT
v_gene: TRBV9; len: 13; abundance: NA; j_gene: TRBJ1-3; d_gene: NA; CDR3aa: CASREGGGNTIYF; CDR3nt: TGTGCCAGCCGTGAGGGAGGTGGAAACACCATATATTTT
v_gene: TRBV7-9; len: 16; abundance: once; j_gene: TRBJ1-3; d_gene: NA; CDR3aa: CASSLGLGGPGNTIYF; CDR3nt: TGTGCCAGCAGCTTAGGTCTGGGTGGTCCTGGAAACACCATATATTTT
v_gene: TRBV4-2; len: 14; abundance: NA; j_gene: TRBJ2-3; d_gene: NA; CDR3aa: CASSQGSSVDTQYF; CDR3nt: TGTGCCAGCAGCCAAGGATCTAGCGTCGATACGCAGTATTTT
v_gene: TRBV19; len: 15; abundance: NA; j_gene: TRBJ2-3; d_gene: TRBD2; CDR3aa: CASRIGLAASATQYF; CDR3nt: TGTGCCAGTAGGATTGGACTAGCGGCGTCCGCTACGCAGTATTTT
v_gene: TRBV6-7; len: 16; abundance: NA; j_gene: TRBJ2-7; d_gene: NA; CDR3aa: CASSYSRVLPAYEQYF; CDR3nt: TGTGCCAGCAGTTACTCGCGGGTCTTACCGGCCTACGAGCAGTACTTC
v_gene: TRBV19; len: 15; abundance: NA; j_gene: TRBJ2-6; d_gene: TRBD1; CDR3aa: CASRQGEAGANVLTF; CDR3nt: TGTGCCAGCCGACAGGGGGAGGCTGGGGCCAACGTCCTGACTTTC
v_gene: TRBV9; len: 13; abundance: NA; j_gene: TRBJ1-2; d_gene: TRBD1; CDR3aa: CASSPRQGYGYTF; CDR3nt: TGTGCCAGCAGCCCCAGACAGGGGTATGGCTACACCTTC
v_gene: TRBV5-1; len: 14; abundance: NA; j_gene: TRBJ2-7; d_gene: TRBD1; CDR3aa: CASSSGTGGYEQYF; CDR3nt: TGCGCCAGCAGCTCCGGGACAGGGGGATACGAGCAGTACTTC
v_gene: TRBV29-1; len: 13; abundance: NA; j_gene: TRBJ2-4; d_gene: NA; CDR3aa: CSILTSTKNIQYF; CDR3nt: TGCAGCATACTGACTAGTACTAAAAACATTCAGTACTTC
v_gene: TRBV28; len: 14; abundance: once; j_gene: TRBJ2-3; d_gene: NA; CDR3aa: CASSERTARDTQYF; CDR3nt: TGTGCCAGCAGCGAACGGACTGCTCGCGATACGCAGTATTTT
v_gene: TRBV6-6; len: 15; abundance: NA; j_gene: TRBJ1-2; d_gene: NA; CDR3aa: CASSYGRTAPYGYTF; CDR3nt: TGTGCCAGCAGTTACGGGCGGACGGCTCCCTATGGCTACACCTTC
v_gene: TRBV10-1; len: 16; abundance: NA; j_gene: TRBJ2-3; d_gene: TRBD1; CDR3aa: CASSEYGQGTTDTQYF; CDR3nt: TGCGCCAGCAGTGAGTATGGACAGGGAACAACAGATACGCAGTATTTT
v_gene: TRBV6-5; len: 14; abundance: NA; j_gene: TRBJ2-7; d_gene: NA; CDR3aa: CASSYRPPLYEQYF; CDR3nt: TGTGCCAGCAGTTACAGACCGCCGCTCTACGAGCAGTACTTC
v_gene: TRBV5-4; len: 16; abundance: NA; j_gene: TRBJ2-5; d_gene: NA; CDR3aa: CASSALGADGQETQYF; CDR3nt: TGTGCCAGCAGCGCATTGGGTGCGGACGGACAAGAGACCCAGTACTTC
v_gene: TRBV5-4; len: 13; abundance: NA; j_gene: TRBJ2-7; d_gene: NA; CDR3aa: CASSSTVSYEQYF; CDR3nt: TGTGCCAGCAGCTCGACAGTCTCCTACGAGCAGTACTTC
v_gene: TRBV5-1; len: 16; abundance: NA; j_gene: TRBJ2-1; d_gene: TRBD2; CDR3aa: CASSLATSAPYNEQFF; CDR3nt: TGCGCCAGCAGCTTGGCGACTAGCGCTCCGTACAATGAGCAGTTCTTC
v_gene: TRBV4-2; len: 15; abundance: NA; j_gene: TRBJ1-2; d_gene: NA; CDR3aa: CASSQDINSFYGYTF; CDR3nt: TGTGCCAGCAGCCAAGATATCAACAGCTTCTATGGCTACACCTTC
v_gene: TRBV6-6; len: 16; abundance: NA; j_gene: TRBJ2-6; d_gene: NA; CDR3aa: CASSYLEGAGANVLTF; CDR3nt: TGTGCCAGCAGTTACTTGGAGGGAGCTGGGGCCAACGTCCTGACTTTC
v_gene: TRBV12-5; len: 18; abundance: NA; j_gene: TRBJ2-7; d_gene: TRBD1; CDR3aa: CASGLPPTGTGGYYEQYF; CDR3nt: TGTGCTAGTGGTTTGCCGCCAACCGGGACAGGGGGGTACTACGAGCAGTACTTC
v_gene: TRBV6-4; len: 18; abundance: NA; j_gene: TRBJ1-6; d_gene: NA; CDR3aa: CASSDTDDRIQPSESLHF; CDR3nt: TGTGCCAGCAGTGACACCGATGACAGGATACAACCCAGTGAATCCCTCCACTTT
v_gene: TRBV7-2; len: 13; abundance: NA; j_gene: TRBJ2-7; d_gene: NA; CDR3aa: CASSLAHSYEQYF; CDR3nt: TGTGCCAGCAGCTTAGCGCACTCCTACGAGCAGTACTTC
v_gene: TRBV28; len: 15; abundance: once; j_gene: TRBJ2-2; d_gene: NA; CDR3aa: CASSLRQGDTGELFF; CDR3nt: TGTGCCAGCAGTTTGAGGCAGGGAGACACCGGGGAGCTGTTTTTT
v_gene: TRBV10-3; len: 14; abundance: NA; j_gene: TRBJ1-5; d_gene: NA; CDR3aa: CAIREDRFNQPQHF; CDR3nt: TGTGCCATCAGGGAAGACAGATTCAATCAGCCCCAGCATTTT
v_gene: TRBV7-2; len: 14; abundance: NA; j_gene: TRBJ1-1; d_gene: NA; CDR3aa: CASSWDPRGTEAFF; CDR3nt: TGTGCCAGCAGCTGGGACCCGAGGGGCACTGAAGCTTTCTTT
v_gene: TRBV4-3; len: 17; abundance: NA; j_gene: TRBJ2-6; d_gene: TRBD2; CDR3aa: CASSQAGVGSGANVLTF; CDR3nt: TGCGCCAGCAGCCAGGCGGGGGTTGGATCTGGGGCCAACGTCCTGACTTTC
v_gene: TRBV5-1; len: 12; abundance: NA; j_gene: TRBJ2-2; d_gene: NA; CDR3aa: CASKVNTGELFF; CDR3nt: TGCGCCAGCAAAGTGAACACCGGGGAGCTGTTTTTT
v_gene: TRBV2; len: 12; abundance: NA; j_gene: TRBJ1-2; d_gene: NA; CDR3aa: CASSEQGWGYTF; CDR3nt: TGTGCCAGCAGTGAACAGGGATGGGGCTACACCTTC
v_gene: TRBV2; len: 15; abundance: once; j_gene: TRBJ1-3; d_gene: NA; CDR3aa: CASRLDSHSGNTIYF; CDR3nt: TGTGCCAGCAGGCTGGACAGCCACTCTGGAAACACCATATATTTT
v_gene: TRBV5-1; len: 16; abundance: NA; j_gene: TRBJ1-3; d_gene: TRBD1; CDR3aa: CASSLRPGGQGNTIYF; CDR3nt: TGCGCCAGCAGCTTGCGCCCAGGGGGCCAAGGAAACACCATATATTTT
v_gene: TRBV7-9; len: 17; abundance: NA; j_gene: TRBJ1-4; d_gene: TRBD1; CDR3aa: CASSLGLWTGDFEKLFF; CDR3nt: TGTGCCAGCAGCTTAGGATTGTGGACAGGGGATTTTGAAAAACTGTTTTTT
v_gene: TRBV7-2; len: 16; abundance: NA; j_gene: TRBJ1-3; d_gene: TRBD1; CDR3aa: CASSLNGQGGGNTIYF; CDR3nt: TGTGCCAGCAGCTTGAACGGACAGGGGGGCGGAAACACCATATATTTT
v_gene: TRBV2; len: 15; abundance: NA; j_gene: TRBJ1-1; d_gene: NA; CDR3aa: CASSDLGFGNTEAFF; CDR3nt: TGTGCCAGCAGTGATCTGGGTTTTGGGAACACTGAAGCTTTCTTT
v_gene: TRBV14; len: 16; abundance: NA; j_gene: TRBJ2-5; d_gene: TRBD1; CDR3aa: CASSQDGAGGQETQYF; CDR3nt: TGTGCCAGCAGCCAAGATGGCGCAGGGGGTCAAGAGACCCAGTACTTC
v_gene: TRBV25-1; len: 11; abundance: NA; j_gene: TRBJ2-7; d_gene: NA; CDR3aa: CASSATGQQYF; CDR3nt: TGTGCCAGCAGTGCTACTGGGCAACAGTACTTC
v_gene: TRBV6-5; len: 16; abundance: NA; j_gene: TRBJ2-3; d_gene: TRBD2; CDR3aa: CASSYRKGGGADTQYF; CDR3nt: TGTGCCAGCAGTTACCGGAAGGGCGGGGGGGCAGATACGCAGTATTTT
v_gene: TRBV20-1; len: 11; abundance: NA; j_gene: TRBJ2-7; d_gene: NA; CDR3aa: CSARAGYEQYF; CDR3nt: TGCAGTGCTAGAGCGGGATACGAGCAGTACTTC
v_gene: TRBV28; len: 17; abundance: NA; j_gene: TRBJ2-2; d_gene: NA; CDR3aa: CASSFPMRTGKTGELFF; CDR3nt: TGTGCCAGCAGTTTTCCCATGCGTACAGGAAAGACCGGGGAGCTGTTTTTT
v_gene: TRBV27; len: 14; abundance: NA; j_gene: TRBJ2-7; d_gene: NA; CDR3aa: CASSPSRKNYEQYF; CDR3nt: TGTGCCAGCAGTCCCTCTAGGAAGAACTACGAGCAGTACTTC
v_gene: TRBV10-3; len: 16; abundance: once; j_gene: TRBJ2-7; d_gene: TRBD2; CDR3aa: CAISGGLAGGSYEQYF; CDR3nt: TGTGCCATCAGTGGTGGGCTAGCGGGAGGGTCCTACGAGCAGTACTTC
v_gene: TRBV7-9; len: 17; abundance: once; j_gene: TRBJ2-7; d_gene: TRBD2; CDR3aa: CASRPTTGTSGAYEQYF; CDR3nt: TGTGCCAGCAGGCCGACCACCGGGACTAGCGGGGCTTACGAGCAGTACTTC
v_gene: TRBV27; len: 20; abundance: NA; j_gene: TRBJ2-1; d_gene: TRBD2; CDR3aa: CASSLHSLTSGGPMYHPQFF; CDR3nt: TGTGCCAGCAGTCTCCACTCACTCACTAGCGGGGGCCCTATGTATCATCCCCAGTTCTTC
v_gene: TRBV30; len: 15; abundance: NA; j_gene: TRBJ1-4; d_gene: NA; CDR3aa: CAWSVKGTVFEKLFF; CDR3nt: TGTGCCTGGAGTGTGAAGGGAACGGTCTTTGAAAAACTGTTTTTT
v_gene: TRBV19; len: 14; abundance: NA; j_gene: TRBJ1-5; d_gene: TRBD1; CDR3aa: CASSIRTGYQPQHF; CDR3nt: TGTGCCAGTAGTATTAGGACAGGGTATCAGCCCCAGCATTTT